The following is a T cell receptor (beta chain) sequence with its context. Its antigen is still unknown. The data stem from a study of blood T cells in healthy people across ages. Study results and caveats: No one knew whether donors had CMV, which possibly confounded expanded clonotype changes. With age, beta diversity per million T cells declined roughly linearly, significantly by 30 to 50.

Through a sample-barcoded 5' primer and a J-beta primer mix, a second PCR was run for roughly 6 to 12 cycles. Via MiXCR, TCRdb re-called the 5' RACE reads, giving one row per CDR3 protein. The sample lists 890,000 or so distinct CDR3 sequences; approximately 65% were seen once. This clonotype was obtained from a man aged 25-45 years in good health. The specimen was blood.

The CDR3: CASSSQDREINNQPQHF. CDR3 sequence (DNA): TGTGCCAGCAGTTCCCAGGACAGGGAAATTAACAATCAGCCCCAGCATTTT. The rearrangement uses TRBV12-3 or TRBV12-4 and TRBJ1-5, with 8 bases identical to TRBD1. V gave up 4 bases and J gave up 3 bases; unmatched junction bases: 11. The CDR3 has 17 residues.